This T cell receptor (beta chain) was sequenced in a study of technical replicates of blood from a few donors. Some clones are missing from TCRdb's copy, which holds only in-frame ones; the method was immunoSEQ multiplex PCR. Of tens of thousands of clones listed, 95% to 97% are singletons. Germline loops: CDR1 MDHEN, CDR2 SYDVKM. The CDR3 is 15 residues long. Unmatched junction bases numbered 9, after V lost 2 bases and J lost 6 bases. The rearrangement uses TRBV28 and TRBJ2-7; the match to TRBD2 covers 8 bases. The sample comprised T cells isolated from PBMCs. The receptor's source is a human donor in good health. The CDR3 DNA reads as TGTGCCAGCAGTTTAGGTTCACTAGCGGCTGCCGAGCAGTACTTC. This gives the protein CASSLGSLAAAEQYF.